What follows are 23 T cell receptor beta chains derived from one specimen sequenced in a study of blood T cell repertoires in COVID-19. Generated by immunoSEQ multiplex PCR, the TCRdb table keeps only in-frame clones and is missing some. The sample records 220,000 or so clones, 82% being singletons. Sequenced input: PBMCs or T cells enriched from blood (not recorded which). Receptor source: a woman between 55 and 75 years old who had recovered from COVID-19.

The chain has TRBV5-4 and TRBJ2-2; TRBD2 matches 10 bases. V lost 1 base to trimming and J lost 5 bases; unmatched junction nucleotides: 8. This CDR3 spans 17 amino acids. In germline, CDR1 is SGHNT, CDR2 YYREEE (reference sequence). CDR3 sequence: CASSLRFSGRATGELFF. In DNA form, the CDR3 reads TGTGCCAGCAGCTTGCGATTCAGCGGGAGGGCGACCGGGGAGCTGTTTTTT.

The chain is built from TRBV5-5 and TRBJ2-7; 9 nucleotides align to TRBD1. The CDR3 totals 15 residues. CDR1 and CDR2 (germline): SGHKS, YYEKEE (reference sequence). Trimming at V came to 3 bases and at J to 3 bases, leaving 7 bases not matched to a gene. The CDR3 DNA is TGTGCCAGCAGCTGGGAACAGGGGGCATACTACGAGCAGTACTTC. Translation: CASSWEQGAYYEQYF.

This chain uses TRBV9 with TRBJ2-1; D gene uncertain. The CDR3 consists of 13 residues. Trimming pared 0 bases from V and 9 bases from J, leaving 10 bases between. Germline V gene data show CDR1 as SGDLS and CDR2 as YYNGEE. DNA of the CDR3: TGTGCCAGCAGCGTAGATGGTAAGCTTGAGCAGTTCTTC. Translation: CASSVDGKLEQFF.

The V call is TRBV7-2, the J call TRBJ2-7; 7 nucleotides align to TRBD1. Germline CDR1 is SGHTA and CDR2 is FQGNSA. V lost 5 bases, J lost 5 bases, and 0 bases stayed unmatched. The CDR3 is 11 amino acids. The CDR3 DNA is TGTGCCAGCAGCACAGGGGACGAGCAGTACTTC. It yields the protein CASSTGDEQYF.

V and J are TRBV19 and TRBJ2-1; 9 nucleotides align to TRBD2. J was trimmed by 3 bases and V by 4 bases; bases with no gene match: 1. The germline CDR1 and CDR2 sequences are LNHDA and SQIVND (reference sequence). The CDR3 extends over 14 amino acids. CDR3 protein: CASSSGGVYNEQFF. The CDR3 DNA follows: TGTGCCAGTAGTAGCGGGGGGGTCTACAATGAGCAGTTCTTC.

As DNA, the CDR3 is TGTGCCAGCAGTGAGCCTATAGAACGTGACTACACCTTC. This codes for CASSEPIERDYTF. The chain joins TRBV6-1 to TRBJ1-2; no clear D gene. Germline lookup yields CDR1 MNHNS and CDR2 SASEGT. The CDR3 totals 13 residues. V was trimmed by 3 bases and J by 10 bases, leaving 15 bases between them.

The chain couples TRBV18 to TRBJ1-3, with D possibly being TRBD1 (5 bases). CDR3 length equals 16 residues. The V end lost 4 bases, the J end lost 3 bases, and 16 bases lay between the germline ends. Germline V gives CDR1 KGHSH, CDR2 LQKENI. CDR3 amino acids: CASSLSIDSLGNTIYF. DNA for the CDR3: TGTGCCAGCTCACTATCGATAGACAGTCTTGGAAACACCATATATTTT. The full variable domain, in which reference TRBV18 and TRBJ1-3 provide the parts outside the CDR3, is NAGVMQNPRHLVRRRGQEARLRCSPMKGHSHVYWYRQLPEEGLKFMVYLQKENIIDESGMPKERFSAEFPKEGPSILRIQQVVRGDSAAYFCASSLSIDSLGNTIYFGEGSWLTVV.

The CDR3 DNA is TGTGCCAGCAGCTTCCTGGGACAGGGGAATCATGAGCAGTTCTTC. It specifies CASSFLGQGNHEQFF. The rearrangement links TRBV5-6 to TRBJ2-1; 10 bases are shared with TRBD1. The trim removed 2 bases at V and 8 bases at J, leaving 7 bases unmatched. The CDR3 is 15 amino acids. Germline CDR1 reads SGHDT; CDR2 reads YYEEEE.

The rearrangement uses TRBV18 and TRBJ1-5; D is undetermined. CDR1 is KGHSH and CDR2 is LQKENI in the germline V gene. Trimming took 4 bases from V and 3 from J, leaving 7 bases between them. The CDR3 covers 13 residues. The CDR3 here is CASSQQNNQPQHF. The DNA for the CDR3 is TGTGCCAGCTCACAACAAAACAATCAGCCCCAGCATTTT.

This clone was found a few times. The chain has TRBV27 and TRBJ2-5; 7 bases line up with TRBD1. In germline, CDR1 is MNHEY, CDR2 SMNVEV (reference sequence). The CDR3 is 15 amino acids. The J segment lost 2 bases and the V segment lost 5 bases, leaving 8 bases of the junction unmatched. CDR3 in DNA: TGTGCCAGCAGTCGATTGGGACAGCTTCAAGAGACCCAGTACTTC. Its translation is CASSRLGQLQETQYF.

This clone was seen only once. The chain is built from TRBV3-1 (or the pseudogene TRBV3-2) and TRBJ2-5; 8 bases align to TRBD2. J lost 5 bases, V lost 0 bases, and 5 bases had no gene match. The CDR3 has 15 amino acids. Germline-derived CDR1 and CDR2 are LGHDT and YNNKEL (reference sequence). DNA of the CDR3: TGTGCCAGCAGCCAAGACCCTAGCGGGTGGGAGACCCAGTACTTC. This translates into CASSQDPSGWETQYF.

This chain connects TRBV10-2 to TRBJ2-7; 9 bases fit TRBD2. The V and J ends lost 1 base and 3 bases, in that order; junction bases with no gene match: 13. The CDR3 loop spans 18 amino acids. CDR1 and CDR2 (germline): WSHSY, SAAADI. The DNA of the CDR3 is TGCGCCAGCAGTGAGTATTTCGGCGCTAGCGGGACCATCTACGAGCAGTACTTC. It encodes CASSEYFGASGTIYEQYF.

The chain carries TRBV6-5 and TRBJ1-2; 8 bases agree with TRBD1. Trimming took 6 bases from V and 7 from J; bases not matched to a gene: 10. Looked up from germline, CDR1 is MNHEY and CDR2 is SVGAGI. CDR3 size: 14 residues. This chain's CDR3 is CASSAGQGQFGYTF. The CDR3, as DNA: TGTGCCAGCAGCGCCGGACAGGGCCAGTTTGGCTACACCTTC.

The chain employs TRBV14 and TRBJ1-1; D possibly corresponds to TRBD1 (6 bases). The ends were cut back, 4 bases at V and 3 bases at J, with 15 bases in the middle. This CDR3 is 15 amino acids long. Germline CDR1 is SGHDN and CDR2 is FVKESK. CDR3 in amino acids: CASSPWGQGDTEAFF. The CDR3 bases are TGTGCCAGCAGCCCCTGGGGGCAAGGGGACACTGAAGCTTTCTTT.

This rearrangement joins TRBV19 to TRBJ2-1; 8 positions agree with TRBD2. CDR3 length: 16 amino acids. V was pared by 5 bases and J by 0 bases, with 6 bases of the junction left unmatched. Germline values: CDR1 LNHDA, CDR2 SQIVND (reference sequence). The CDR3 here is CASSSGGRSSYNEQFF. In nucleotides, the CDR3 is TGTGCCAGTAGTTCTGGCGGGAGGAGCTCCTACAATGAGCAGTTCTTC. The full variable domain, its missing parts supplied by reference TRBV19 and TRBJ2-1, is DGGITQSPKYLFRKEGQNVTLSCEQNLNHDAMYWYRQDPGQGLRLIYYSQIVNDFQKGDIAEGYSVSREKKESFPLTVTSAQKNPTAFYLCASSSGGRSSYNEQFFGPGTRLTVL.

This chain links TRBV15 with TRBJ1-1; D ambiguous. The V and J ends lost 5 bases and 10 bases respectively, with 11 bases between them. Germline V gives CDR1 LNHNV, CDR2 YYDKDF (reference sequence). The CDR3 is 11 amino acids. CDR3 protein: CATSLDSGAFF. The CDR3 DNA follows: TGTGCCACCAGCCTTGATTCAGGAGCTTTCTTT.

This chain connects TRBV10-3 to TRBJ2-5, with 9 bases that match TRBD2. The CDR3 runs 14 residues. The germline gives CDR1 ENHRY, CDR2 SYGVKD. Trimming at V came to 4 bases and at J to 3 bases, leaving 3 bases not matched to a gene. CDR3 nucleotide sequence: TGTGCCATCAGTGTGGCTAGCGGGGAAGAGACCCAGTACTTC. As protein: CAISVASGEETQYF.

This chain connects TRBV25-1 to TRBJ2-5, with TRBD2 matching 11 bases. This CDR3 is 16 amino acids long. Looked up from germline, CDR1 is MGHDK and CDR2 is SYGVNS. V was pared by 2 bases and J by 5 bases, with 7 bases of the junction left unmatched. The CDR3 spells CASSERASGGRETQYF. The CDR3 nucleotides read TGTGCCAGCAGTGAAAGGGCTAGCGGGGGGCGGGAGACCCAGTACTTC.

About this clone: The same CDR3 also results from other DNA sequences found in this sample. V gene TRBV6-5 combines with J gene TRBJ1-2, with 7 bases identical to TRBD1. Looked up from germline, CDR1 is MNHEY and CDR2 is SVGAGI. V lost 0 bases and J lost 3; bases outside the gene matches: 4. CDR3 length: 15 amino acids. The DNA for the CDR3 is TGTGCCAGCAGTTACTCCGGCAGGGGGGACTATGGCTACACCTTC. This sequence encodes CASSYSGRGDYGYTF.

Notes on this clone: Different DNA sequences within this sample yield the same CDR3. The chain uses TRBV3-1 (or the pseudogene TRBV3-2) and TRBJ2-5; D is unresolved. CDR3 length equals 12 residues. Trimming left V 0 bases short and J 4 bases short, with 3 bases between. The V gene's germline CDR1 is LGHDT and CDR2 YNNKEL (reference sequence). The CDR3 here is CASSQDRETQYF. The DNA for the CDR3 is TGTGCCAGCAGCCAAGATAGAGAGACCCAGTACTTC.

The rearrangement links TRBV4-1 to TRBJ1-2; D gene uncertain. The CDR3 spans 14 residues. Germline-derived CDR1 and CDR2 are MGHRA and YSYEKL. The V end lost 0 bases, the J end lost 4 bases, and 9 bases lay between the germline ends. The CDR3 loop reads CASSQDEQSYGYTF. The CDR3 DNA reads TGCGCCAGCAGCCAAGATGAACAGTCCTATGGCTACACCTTC.

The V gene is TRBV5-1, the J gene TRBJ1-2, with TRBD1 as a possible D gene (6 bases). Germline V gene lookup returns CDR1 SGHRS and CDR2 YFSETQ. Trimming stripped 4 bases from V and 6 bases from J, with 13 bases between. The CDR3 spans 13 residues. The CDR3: CASSLGTPDGYTF. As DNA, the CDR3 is TGCGCCAGCAGCCTAGGGACACCGGATGGCTACACCTTC.

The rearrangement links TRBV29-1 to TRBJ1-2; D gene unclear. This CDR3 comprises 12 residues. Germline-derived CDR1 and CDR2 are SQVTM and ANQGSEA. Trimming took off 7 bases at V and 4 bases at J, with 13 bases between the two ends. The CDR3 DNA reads TGCAGCGCGTACCGGGATTTCTATGGCTACACCTTC. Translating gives CSAYRDFYGYTF.